These 15 T cell receptor beta chains share one sample of origin, sequenced in a study of blood T cell repertoires in COVID-19 (dated by TCRdb to between 2020 and 2021). Library preparation used the immunoSEQ multiplex PCR assay. In its TCRdb copy, this immuneACCESS table keeps in-frame sequences only and misses some clones. Where compared with another copy, unresolved V genes explain less than half of these, and the others have no known cause. A total of some 300,000 clones appear in this sample, more than 85% of them only once. Clones ranked in the top ten supply approximately 4.1% of the sample. The sequenced sample was PBMCs or T cells enriched from blood (not recorded which). The receptor set was obtained from a woman aged 25 to 39 who had been exposed to COVID-19.

The J gene is TRBJ1-3, the V gene TRBV18; 9 bases map to TRBD1. The CDR3 is 16 residues long. The germline gives CDR1 KGHSH, CDR2 LQKENI. Trimming at V came to 2 bases and at J to 6 bases, leaving 8 bases not matched to a gene. The CDR3, as DNA: TGTGCCAGCTCACCATCATCACAGGGGGCTCTAAACACCATATATTTT. It is translated as CASSPSSQGALNTIYF.

This chain links TRBV19 with TRBJ1-2, with D perhaps matching TRBD1 (5 bases). CDR1 and CDR2 (germline): LNHDA, SQIVND (reference sequence). The V end lost 8 bases, the J end lost 5 bases, and 15 bases lay between the germline ends. CDR3 size: 13 residues. CDR3 sequence: CASRWMGRYGYTF. The CDR3 nucleotides are TGTGCCAGTCGATGGATGGGGCGGTATGGCTACACCTTC.

The chain links TRBV7-9 to TRBJ1-2, with D possibly matching TRBD1 (5 bases). The germline V and J ends were trimmed by 1 base and 8 bases, with 14 bases remaining between them. The CDR3 extends over 14 amino acids. Germline CDR1 is SEHNR and CDR2 is FQNEAQ (reference sequence). The CDR3 region has the DNA TGTGCCAGCAGCTTAGTCCAGGGCTTGGGAGGCTACACCTTC. Residues: CASSLVQGLGGYTF.

The chain couples TRBV2 to TRBJ2-7, with D perhaps matching TRBD1 (5 bases). Germline assignment: CDR1 SNHLY and CDR2 FYNNEI. The CDR3 totals 14 residues. Between the trimmed V and J ends, which lost 8 bases and 5 bases, there was a span of 19 bases. The CDR3 DNA is TGTGCCAGCTCTAAGGTACTTAGGGGAAACGAGCAGTACTTC. Translating gives CASSKVLRGNEQYF.

The genes are TRBV7-3 and TRBJ1-2; D possibly corresponds to TRBD1 (6 bases). The germline V gene has CDR1 SGHTA and CDR2 FQGTGA. Trimming took 6 bases from V and 6 from J, leaving 23 bases between them. The CDR3 is 16 amino acids. The CDR3 DNA is TGTGCCAGCAGTCAAGACAGGATGCAGGATAGGAATGGCTACACCTTC. As protein: CASSQDRMQDRNGYTF.

The J gene is TRBJ1-5, the V gene TRBV5-3, with a possible D match to TRBD1 (5 bases). TRBV5-3 is labeled an ORF, and its function is uncertain. This CDR3 has 15 amino acids. Between the trimmed V and J ends, which lost 1 base and 2 bases, there was a span of 10 bases. The CDR3 coding sequence is TGTGCCAGAAGCTTGCGTTCAGGGCGCAATCAGCCCCAGCATTTT. Amino acids: CARSLRSGRNQPQHF.

This rearrangement joins TRBV7-2 to TRBJ2-7; no clear D. CDR1 and CDR2 from the germline V gene are SGHTA and FQGNSA. Trimming shortened V by 1 base and J by 2 bases, and 12 bases separated the two germline ends. This CDR3 region has 15 residues. CDR3 region: CASSLGNQATYEQYF. The CDR3 DNA reads as TGTGCCAGCAGCTTAGGTAATCAGGCCACCTACGAGCAGTACTTC. The whole variable domain, remainder taken from reference TRBV7-2 and TRBJ2-7, is GAGVSQSPSNKVTEKGKDVELRCDPISGHTALYWYRQSLGQGLEFLIYFQGNSAPDKSGLPSDRFSAERTGGSVSTLTIQRTQQEDSAVYLCASSLGNQATYEQYFGPGTRLTVT.

V is TRBV10-3 and J is TRBJ2-5; D perhaps matches TRBD2 (5 bases). V was pared by 3 bases and J by 7 bases, with 12 bases between. This CDR3 is built from 13 residues. The germline V gene encodes CDR1 ENHRY and CDR2 SYGVKD. The CDR3 spells CAISDEGRGTQYF. The CDR3 DNA follows: TGTGCCATCAGTGATGAGGGCCGAGGGACCCAGTACTTC.

This clone has a single count. The J gene is TRBJ1-2, the V gene TRBV6-5; D gene ambiguous. Trimming removed 0 bases at V and 8 bases at J, with 16 bases between. The germline V gene has CDR1 MNHEY and CDR2 SVGAGI. The CDR3 is 15 amino acids. CDR3 DNA sequence: TGTGCCAGCAGTTACTCTGGGAGTTGGGTAAACGGCTACACCTTC. This gives the protein CASSYSGSWVNGYTF.

This clone was seen just once. This chain connects TRBV6-5 to TRBJ2-7; 7 bases line up with TRBD1. The CDR3 length is 15 residues. In germline, CDR1 is MNHEY, CDR2 SVGAGI. V dropped 4 bases and J dropped 2; count of bases not matched to a gene: 8. CDR3 DNA: TGTGCCAGCAGTTTAGGACAGGTTCTAGCCTACGAGCAGTACTTC. Translation: CASSLGQVLAYEQYF.

The rearrangement uses TRBV4-2 and TRBJ2-7; tentative D call: TRBD2 (5 bases). V was cut by 2 bases and J by 2 bases, with 13 bases left in between. Germline CDR1 and CDR2: LGHNA and YNFKEQ. The CDR3 has 15 residues. The CDR3 here is CASSQSAAGTYEQYF. In DNA form, the CDR3 reads TGTGCCAGCAGCCAATCAGCGGCGGGTACCTACGAGCAGTACTTC.

This clone was seen a handful of times. The rearrangement uses TRBV19 and TRBJ2-7; the D gene is possibly TRBD1 (6 bases). The CDR3 is made up of 12 amino acids. Germline V gene sequence: CDR1 LNHDA, CDR2 SQIVND (reference sequence). Trimming cost V 10 bases and J 2 bases, with 12 bases left between them. The CDR3 DNA is TGTGCCACAAGGGACACCACCTACGAGCAGTACTTC. This codes for CATRDTTYEQYF.

The V gene is TRBV5-1, the J gene TRBJ1-1; 10 bases are shared with TRBD1. V shed 3 bases, J shed 4 bases, and the junction held 9 bases outside the gene matches. Germline CDR1 and CDR2: SGHRS and YFSETQ. The CDR3 covers 16 residues. This CDR3 reads CASSSRDRGFGTEAFF. The CDR3 region has the DNA TGCGCCAGCAGCTCTCGGGACAGGGGTTTCGGCACTGAAGCTTTCTTT.

V usage is TRBV7-3 and J usage is TRBJ2-3; 11 bases are a match to TRBD2. After removal of 5 bases from V and 4 bases from J, the junction contained 8 bases not matched to a gene. The CDR3 runs to 16 residues. CDR1 is SGHTA and CDR2 is FQGTGA in the germline V gene. CDR3 residues: CASSLGLAGPADTQYF. Written as DNA, the CDR3 is TGTGCCAGCAGCCTCGGACTAGCGGGTCCGGCAGATACGCAGTATTTT.

V gene TRBV6-1 combines with J gene TRBJ1-2; a weak D match, TRBD1 (6 bases). Germline V gene data show CDR1 as MNHNS and CDR2 as SASEGT. The CDR3 is 15 residues long. V gave up 3 bases and J gave up 8 bases, with 19 bases separating them. The CDR3 loop is CASSEVVGARWGYTF. CDR3 DNA: TGTGCCAGCAGTGAGGTGGTGGGGGCGCGTTGGGGCTACACCTTC.